This T cell receptor beta chain originates from a study of blood T cell repertoires in COVID-19. Whole-study context: Spain, Italy and the United States supplied samples that represented acute and convalescent COVID-19.

CDR1 is MNHNS and CDR2 is SASEGT in the germline V gene. The CDR3 runs to 16 residues. Germline trimming cut 2 bases from V and 4 bases from J; bases unmatched to any gene: 7. In the source study's methods: Reference gene primer amplification in the assay estimated nucleated cell counts. TCRdb's table, derived via immunoSEQ multiplex PCR, lists solely in-frame clones and lacks some. V and J calls and clone size are copied from that table; D and trimming were computed from the DNA. The sample lists roughly 180,000 clones, 82% seen once, with roughly a tenth in the top ten. The clonotype was recovered from a woman at least 80 years old with active or convalescent COVID-19. This rearrangement joins TRBV6-1 to TRBJ1-2; the match to TRBD1 covers 10 bases. Sequencing was performed on peripheral blood. In nucleotides, the CDR3 is TGTGCCAGCAGTGAAAACTGGACAGGGGGTACCTATGGCTACACCTTC. Translating gives CASSENWTGGTYGYTF.